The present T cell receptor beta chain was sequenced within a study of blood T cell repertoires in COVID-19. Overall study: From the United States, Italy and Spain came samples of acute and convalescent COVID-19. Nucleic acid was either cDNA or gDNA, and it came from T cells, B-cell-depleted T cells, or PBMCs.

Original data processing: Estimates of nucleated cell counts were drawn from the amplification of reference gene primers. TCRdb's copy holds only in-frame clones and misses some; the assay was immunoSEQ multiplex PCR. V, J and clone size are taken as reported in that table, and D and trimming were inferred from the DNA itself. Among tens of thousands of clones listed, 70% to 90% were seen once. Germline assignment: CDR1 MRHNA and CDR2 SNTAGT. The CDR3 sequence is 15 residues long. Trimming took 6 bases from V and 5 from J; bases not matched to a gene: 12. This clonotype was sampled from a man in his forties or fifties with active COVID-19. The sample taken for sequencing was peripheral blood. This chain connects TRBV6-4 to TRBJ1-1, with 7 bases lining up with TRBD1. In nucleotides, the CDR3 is TGTGCCAGCAGGGTGACAGGGCTCGAGGGGACTGAAGCTTTCTTT. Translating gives CASRVTGLEGTEAFF.